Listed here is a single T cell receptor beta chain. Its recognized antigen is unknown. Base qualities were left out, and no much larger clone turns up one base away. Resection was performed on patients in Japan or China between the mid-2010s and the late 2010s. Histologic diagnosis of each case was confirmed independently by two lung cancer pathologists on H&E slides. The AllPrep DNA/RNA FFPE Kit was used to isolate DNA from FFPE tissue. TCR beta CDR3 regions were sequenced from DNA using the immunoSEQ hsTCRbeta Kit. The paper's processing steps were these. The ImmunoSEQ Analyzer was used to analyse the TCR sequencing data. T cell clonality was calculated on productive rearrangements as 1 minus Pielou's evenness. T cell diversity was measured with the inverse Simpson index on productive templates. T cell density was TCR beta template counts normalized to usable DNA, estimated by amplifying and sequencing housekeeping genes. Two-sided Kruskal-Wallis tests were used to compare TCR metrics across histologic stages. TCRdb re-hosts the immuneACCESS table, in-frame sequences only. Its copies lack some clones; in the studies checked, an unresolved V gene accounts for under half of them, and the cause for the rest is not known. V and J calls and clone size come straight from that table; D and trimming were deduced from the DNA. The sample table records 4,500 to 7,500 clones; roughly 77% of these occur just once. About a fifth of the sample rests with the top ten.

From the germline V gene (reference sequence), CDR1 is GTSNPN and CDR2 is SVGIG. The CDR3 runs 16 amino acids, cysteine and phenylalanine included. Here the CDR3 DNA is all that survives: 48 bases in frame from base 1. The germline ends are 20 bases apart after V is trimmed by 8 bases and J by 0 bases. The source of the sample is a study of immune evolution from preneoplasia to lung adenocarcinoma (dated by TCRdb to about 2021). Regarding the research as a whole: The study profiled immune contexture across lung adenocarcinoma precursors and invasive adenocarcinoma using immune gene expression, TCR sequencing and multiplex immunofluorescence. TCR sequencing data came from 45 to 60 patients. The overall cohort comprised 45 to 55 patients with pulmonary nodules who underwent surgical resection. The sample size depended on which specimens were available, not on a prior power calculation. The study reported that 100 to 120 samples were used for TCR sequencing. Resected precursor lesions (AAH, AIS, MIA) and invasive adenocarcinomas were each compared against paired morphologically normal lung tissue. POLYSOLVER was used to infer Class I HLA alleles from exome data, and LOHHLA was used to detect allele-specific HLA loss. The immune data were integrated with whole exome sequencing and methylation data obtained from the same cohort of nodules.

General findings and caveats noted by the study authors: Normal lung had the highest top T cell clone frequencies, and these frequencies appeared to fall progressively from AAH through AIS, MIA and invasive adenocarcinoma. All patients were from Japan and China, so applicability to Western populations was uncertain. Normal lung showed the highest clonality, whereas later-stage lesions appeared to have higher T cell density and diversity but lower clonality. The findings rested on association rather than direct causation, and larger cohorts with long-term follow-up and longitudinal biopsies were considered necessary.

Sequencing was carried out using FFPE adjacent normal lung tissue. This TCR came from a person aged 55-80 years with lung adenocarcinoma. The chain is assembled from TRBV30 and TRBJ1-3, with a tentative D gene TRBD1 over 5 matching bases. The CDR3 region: CAADGLRQNSGNTIYF. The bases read TGTGCCGCGGACGGTTTGCGACAGAACTCTGGAAACACCATATATTTT.